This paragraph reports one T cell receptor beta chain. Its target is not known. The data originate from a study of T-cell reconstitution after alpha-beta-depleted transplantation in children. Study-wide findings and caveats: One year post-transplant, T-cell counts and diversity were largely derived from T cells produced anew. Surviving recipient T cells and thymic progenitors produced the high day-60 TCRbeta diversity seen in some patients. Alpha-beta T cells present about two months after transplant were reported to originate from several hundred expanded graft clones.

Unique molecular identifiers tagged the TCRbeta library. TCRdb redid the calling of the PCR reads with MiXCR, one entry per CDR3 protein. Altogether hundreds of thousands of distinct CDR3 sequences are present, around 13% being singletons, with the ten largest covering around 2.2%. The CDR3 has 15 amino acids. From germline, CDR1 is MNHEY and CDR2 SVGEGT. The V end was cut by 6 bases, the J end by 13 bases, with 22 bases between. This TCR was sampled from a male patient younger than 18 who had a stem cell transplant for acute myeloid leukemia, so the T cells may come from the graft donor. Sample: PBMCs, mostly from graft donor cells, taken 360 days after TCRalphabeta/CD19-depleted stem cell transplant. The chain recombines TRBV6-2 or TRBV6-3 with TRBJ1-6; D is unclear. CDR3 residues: CASSREIGVYGPLHF. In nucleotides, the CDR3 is TGTGCCAGCAGCCGAGAGATTGGGGTTTATGGCCCCCTCCACTTT.